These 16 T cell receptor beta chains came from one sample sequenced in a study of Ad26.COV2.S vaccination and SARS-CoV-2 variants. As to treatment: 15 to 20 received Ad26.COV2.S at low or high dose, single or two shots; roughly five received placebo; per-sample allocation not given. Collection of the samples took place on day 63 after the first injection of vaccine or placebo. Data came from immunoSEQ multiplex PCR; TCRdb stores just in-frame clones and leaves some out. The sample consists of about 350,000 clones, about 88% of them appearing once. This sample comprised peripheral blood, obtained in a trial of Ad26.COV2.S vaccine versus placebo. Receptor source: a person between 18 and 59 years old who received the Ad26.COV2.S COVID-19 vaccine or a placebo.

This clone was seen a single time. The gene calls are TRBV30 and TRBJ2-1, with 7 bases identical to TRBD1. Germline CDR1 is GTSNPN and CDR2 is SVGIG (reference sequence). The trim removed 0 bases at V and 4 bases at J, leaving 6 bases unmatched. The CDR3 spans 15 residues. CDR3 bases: TGTGCCTGGAGTGTAATGGCAGGGGGTTACAATGAGCAGTTCTTC. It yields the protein CAWSVMAGGYNEQFF. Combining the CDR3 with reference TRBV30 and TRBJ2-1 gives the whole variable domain SQTIHQWPATLVQPVGSPLSLECTVEGTSNPNLYWYRQAAGRGLQLLFYSVGIGQISSEVPQNLSASRPQDRQFILSSKKLLLSDSGFYLCAWSVMAGGYNEQFFGPGTRLTVL.

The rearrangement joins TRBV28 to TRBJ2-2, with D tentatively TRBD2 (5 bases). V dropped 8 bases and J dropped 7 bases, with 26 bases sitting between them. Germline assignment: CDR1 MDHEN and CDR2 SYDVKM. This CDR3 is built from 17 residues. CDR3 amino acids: CASLQLGFSGSSGELFF. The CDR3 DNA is TGTGCCAGCCTTCAGTTGGGGTTTTCGGGATCCAGCGGGGAGCTGTTTTTT.

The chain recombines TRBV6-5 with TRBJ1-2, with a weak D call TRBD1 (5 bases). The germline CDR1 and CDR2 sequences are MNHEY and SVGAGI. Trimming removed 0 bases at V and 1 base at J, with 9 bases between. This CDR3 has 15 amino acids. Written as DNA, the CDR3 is TGTGCCAGCAGTTACTCTAGGAGGGGTAACTATGGCTACACCTTC. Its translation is CASSYSRRGNYGYTF.

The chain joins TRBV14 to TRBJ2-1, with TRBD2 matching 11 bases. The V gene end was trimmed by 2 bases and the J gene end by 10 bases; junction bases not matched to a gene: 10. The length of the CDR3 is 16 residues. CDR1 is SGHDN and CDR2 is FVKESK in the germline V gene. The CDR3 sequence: CASSQIAGGLPKEQFF. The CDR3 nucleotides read TGTGCCAGCAGCCAAATAGCGGGGGGGCTACCCAAGGAGCAGTTCTTC. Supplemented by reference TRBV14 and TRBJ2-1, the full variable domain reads EAGVTQFPSHSVIEKGQTVTLRCDPISGHDNLYWYRRVMGKEIKFLLHFVKESKQDESGMPNNRFLAERTGGTYSTLKVQPAELEDSGVYFCASSQIAGGLPKEQFFGPGTRLTVL.

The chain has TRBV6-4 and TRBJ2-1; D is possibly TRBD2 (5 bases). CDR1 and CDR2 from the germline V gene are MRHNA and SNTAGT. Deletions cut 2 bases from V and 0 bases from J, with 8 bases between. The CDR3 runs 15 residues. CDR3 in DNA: TGTGCCAGCAGTGACCTAGGGAGCTCCTACAATGAGCAGTTCTTC. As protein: CASSDLGSSYNEQFF.

This CDR3 reads CAISGQDRESYNEQFF. CDR3 in DNA: TGTGCCATCAGTGGCCAGGACAGGGAGAGCTACAATGAGCAGTTCTTC. The chain couples TRBV10-3 to TRBJ2-1, with 8 bases matching TRBD1. Germline trimming cut 4 bases from V and 3 bases from J; bases unmatched to any gene: 8. The CDR3 loop spans 16 amino acids. CDR1 ENHRY and CDR2 SYGVKD come from the germline V gene.

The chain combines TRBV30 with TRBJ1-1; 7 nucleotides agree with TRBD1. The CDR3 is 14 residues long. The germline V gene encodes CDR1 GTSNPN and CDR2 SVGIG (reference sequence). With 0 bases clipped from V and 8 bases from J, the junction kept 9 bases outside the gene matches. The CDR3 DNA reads TGTGCCTGGAGTGTGCGTCGGACAGGCTACGAAGCTTTCTTT. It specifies CAWSVRRTGYEAFF.

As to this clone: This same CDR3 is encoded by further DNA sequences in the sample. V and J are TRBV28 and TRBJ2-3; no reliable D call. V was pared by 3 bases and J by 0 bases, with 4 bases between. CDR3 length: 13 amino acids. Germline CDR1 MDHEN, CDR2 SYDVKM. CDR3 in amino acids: CASSFGSTDTQYF. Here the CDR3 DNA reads TGTGCCAGCAGTTTCGGGAGCACAGATACGCAGTATTTT.

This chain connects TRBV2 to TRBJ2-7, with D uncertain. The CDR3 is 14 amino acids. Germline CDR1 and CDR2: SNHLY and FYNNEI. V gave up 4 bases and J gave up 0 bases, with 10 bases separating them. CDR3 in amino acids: CASSVQVFSYEQYF. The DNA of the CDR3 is TGTGCCAGCAGTGTCCAGGTATTCTCCTACGAGCAGTACTTC.

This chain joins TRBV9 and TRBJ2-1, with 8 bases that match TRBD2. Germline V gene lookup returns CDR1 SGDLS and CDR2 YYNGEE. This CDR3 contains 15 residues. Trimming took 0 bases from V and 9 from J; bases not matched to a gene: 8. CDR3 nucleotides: TGTGCCAGCAGCGTAGAGGTAGCGGGAATGAGTGAGCAGTTCTTC. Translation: CASSVEVAGMSEQFF.

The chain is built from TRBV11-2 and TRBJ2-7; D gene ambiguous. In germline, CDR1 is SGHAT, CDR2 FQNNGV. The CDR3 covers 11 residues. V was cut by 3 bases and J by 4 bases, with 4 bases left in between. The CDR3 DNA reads TGTGCCAGCAGCTTTGAGTACGAGCAGTACTTC. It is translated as CASSFEYEQYF.

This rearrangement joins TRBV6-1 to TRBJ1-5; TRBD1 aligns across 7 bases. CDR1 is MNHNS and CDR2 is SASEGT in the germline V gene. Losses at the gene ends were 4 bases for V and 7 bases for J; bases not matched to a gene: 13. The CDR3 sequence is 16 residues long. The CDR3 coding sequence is TGTGCCAGCAGTGGCTCGGGAACAGGGGAGGGACAGCCCCAGCATTTT. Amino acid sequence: CASSGSGTGEGQPQHF.

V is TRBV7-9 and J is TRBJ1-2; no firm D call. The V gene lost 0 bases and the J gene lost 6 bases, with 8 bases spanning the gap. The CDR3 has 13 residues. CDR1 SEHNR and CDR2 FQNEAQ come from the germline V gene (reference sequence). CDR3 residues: CASSLAMSDGYTF. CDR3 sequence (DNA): TGTGCCAGCAGCTTAGCGATGTCAGATGGCTACACCTTC.

The CDR3 nucleotides read TGTGCCAGCAGCGTAGACAGGAACTATGGCTACACCTTC. It encodes CASSVDRNYGYTF. V gene TRBV9 combines with J gene TRBJ1-2; TRBD1 is a possible D gene (5 bases). This CDR3 has 13 amino acids. The germline CDR1 and CDR2 sequences are SGDLS and YYNGEE. V lost 0 bases to trimming and J lost 2 bases, with 5 bases between them.

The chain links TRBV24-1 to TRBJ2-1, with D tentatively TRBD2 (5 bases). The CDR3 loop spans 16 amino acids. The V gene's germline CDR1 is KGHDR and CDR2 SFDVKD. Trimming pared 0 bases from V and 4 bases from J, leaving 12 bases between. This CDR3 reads CATSDLRVAPYNEQFF. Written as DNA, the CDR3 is TGTGCCACCAGTGATTTGAGGGTAGCGCCGTACAATGAGCAGTTCTTC.

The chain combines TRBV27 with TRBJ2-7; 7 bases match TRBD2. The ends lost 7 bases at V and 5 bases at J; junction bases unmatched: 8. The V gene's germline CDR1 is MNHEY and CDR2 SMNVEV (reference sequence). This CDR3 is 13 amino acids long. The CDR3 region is CASMSSGEDEQYF. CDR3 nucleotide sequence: TGTGCCAGCATGTCCAGCGGGGAGGACGAGCAGTACTTC.